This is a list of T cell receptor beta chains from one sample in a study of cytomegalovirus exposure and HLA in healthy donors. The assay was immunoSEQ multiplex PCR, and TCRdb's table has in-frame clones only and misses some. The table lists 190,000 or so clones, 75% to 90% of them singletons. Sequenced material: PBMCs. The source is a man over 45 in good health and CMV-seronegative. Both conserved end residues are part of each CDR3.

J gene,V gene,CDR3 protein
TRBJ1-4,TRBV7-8,CASSFRQVMATNEKLFF
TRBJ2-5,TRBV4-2,CASSQDLTSKSETQYF
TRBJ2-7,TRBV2,CASTFSGSKYEQYF
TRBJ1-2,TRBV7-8,CASSQDRRWGYGYTF
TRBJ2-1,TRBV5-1,CASSFGQVYNEQFF
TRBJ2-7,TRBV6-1,CASSEGPGAKYEQYF
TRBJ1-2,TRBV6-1,CASNSGTGGNYGYTF
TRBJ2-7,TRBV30,CAWKRTSGYEQYF
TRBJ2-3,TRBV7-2,CASSFRDSRTDTQYF
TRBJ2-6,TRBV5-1,CASSLRVSGANVLTF
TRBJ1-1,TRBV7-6,CASSSGPRNTEAFF
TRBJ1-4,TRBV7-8,CASSENTERREKLFF
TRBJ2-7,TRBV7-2,CASSQGLAGGRGGNEQYF
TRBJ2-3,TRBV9,CASSVDAAGGADTQYF
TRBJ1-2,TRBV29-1,CSVASLGGGNYGYTF
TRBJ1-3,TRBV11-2,CASSLHADSGNTIYF
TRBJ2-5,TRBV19,CASPLPTGHGGETQYF
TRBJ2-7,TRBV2,CASLGTLNRQYF
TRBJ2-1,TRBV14,CASSQGTSLYNEQFF
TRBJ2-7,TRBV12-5,CASGLVRWAETGEQYF
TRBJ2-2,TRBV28,CASSLSAGPNTGGLFF
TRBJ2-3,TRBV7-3,CASSLKLGPDTQYF
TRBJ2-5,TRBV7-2,CASQAGPSGGETQYF
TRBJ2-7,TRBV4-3,CASSQGEPGNEQYF
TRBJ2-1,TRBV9,CASSPSDRRGNEQFF
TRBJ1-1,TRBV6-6,CASSYGGGRRDTEAFF
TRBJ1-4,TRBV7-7,CASSLGQGPPNEKLFF
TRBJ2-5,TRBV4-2,CASSFGQGSLMSAQYF
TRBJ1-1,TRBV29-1,CSVESRNAAFF
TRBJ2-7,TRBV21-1,CASSPDTLYEQYF
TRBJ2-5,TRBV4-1,CASSQGLVGETQYF
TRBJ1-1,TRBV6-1,CASTPGRPNTEAFF
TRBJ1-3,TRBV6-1,CASSPGGNTIYF
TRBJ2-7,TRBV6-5,CASSYRDYPPYEQYF
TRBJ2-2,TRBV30,CAWTRGHGELFF
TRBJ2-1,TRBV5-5,CASSLDPGLGSNEQFF
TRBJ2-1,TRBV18,CASSARTSGKNEQFF
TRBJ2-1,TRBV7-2,CASSLMSGASYNEQFF
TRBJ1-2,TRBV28,CASSFGTANYGYTF
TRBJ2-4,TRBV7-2,CASSLAKASGRFQNIQYF
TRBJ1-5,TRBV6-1,CASSEPDQPQHF
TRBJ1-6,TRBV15,CATSRTGADNSPLHF
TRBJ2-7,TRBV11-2,CASSLDPGRAYEQYF
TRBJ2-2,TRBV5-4,CASSSIAGGRNTGELFF
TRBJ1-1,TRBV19,CASTQTVGGGAFF
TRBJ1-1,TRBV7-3,CASSLTPGGTEAFF
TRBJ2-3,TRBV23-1,CASSQSWGGTDTQYF
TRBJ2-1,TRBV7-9,CASSLTVYNEQFF
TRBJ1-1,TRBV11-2,CASSLPGNTEAFF
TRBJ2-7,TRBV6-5,CASSYHNNYEQYF
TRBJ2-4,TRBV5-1,CASSPTVAKNIQYF
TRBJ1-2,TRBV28,CAGRDTANYGYTF
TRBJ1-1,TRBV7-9,CASSVRQGETEAFF
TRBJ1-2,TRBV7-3,CASSLRQGARGYTF
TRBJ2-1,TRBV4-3,CASSQEGLAAYNEQFF